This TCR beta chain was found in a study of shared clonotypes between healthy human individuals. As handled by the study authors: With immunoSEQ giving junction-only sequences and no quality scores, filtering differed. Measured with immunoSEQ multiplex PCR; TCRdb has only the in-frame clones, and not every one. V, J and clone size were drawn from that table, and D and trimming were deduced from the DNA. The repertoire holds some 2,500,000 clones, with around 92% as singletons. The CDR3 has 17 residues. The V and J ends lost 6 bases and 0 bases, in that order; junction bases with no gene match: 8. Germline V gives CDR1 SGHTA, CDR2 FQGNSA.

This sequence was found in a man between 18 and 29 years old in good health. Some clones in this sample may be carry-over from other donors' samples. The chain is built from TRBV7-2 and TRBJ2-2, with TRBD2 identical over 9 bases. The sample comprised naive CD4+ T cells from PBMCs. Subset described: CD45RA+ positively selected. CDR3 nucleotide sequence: TGTGCCAGCAGACTACGGTCTAGCGGGACGAACACCGGGGAGCTGTTTTTT. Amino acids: CASRLRSSGTNTGELFF.